Each of the 21 T cell receptor beta chains below was sequenced from the same sample in a study of blood T cell repertoires in COVID-19. Assay: immunoSEQ multiplex PCR; the TCRdb copy retains only in-frame clones and omits some. The sample lists about 230,000 clones, around 89% seen once, with about 2.5% in the top ten. What was sequenced was PBMCs or T cells enriched from blood (not recorded which). The receptors stem from a woman aged 40-49 years with acute COVID-19.

CDR3 region: CASSLKPQINYSGNTIYF. The CDR3 coding sequence is TGTGCCAGCAGCTTAAAGCCGCAAATTAATTACTCTGGAAACACCATATATTTT. The chain carries TRBV11-3 and TRBJ1-3; D is unresolved. The length of the CDR3 is 18 residues. The germline V and J ends were trimmed by 2 bases and 0 bases, with 17 bases remaining between them. Germline V gives CDR1 SGHNT, CDR2 YENEEA.

V and J are TRBV7-9 and TRBJ2-7; tentatively, D is TRBD1 (6 bases). The CDR3 spans 14 residues. Trimming shortened V by 5 bases and J by 1 base, and 12 bases separated the two germline ends. Germline loops: CDR1 SEHNR, CDR2 FQNEAQ (reference sequence). CDR3 nucleotide sequence: TGTGCCAGCAGCCACAGGGTTCTATCCTACGAGCAGTACTTC. Translated, it gives CASSHRVLSYEQYF.

The chain links TRBV18 to TRBJ2-1, with TRBD2 matching 7 bases. The CDR3 has 16 residues. The ends lost 1 base at V and 8 bases at J; junction bases unmatched: 11. Germline loops: CDR1 KGHSH, CDR2 LQKENI. Here the CDR3 reads CASSPRRGSRGDEQFF. CDR3 DNA: TGTGCCAGCTCACCACGGCGGGGGTCCCGGGGGGATGAGCAGTTCTTC. The variable domain in full, with the rest retrieved from reference TRBV18 and TRBJ2-1, is NAGVMQNPRHLVRRRGQEARLRCSPMKGHSHVYWYRQLPEEGLKFMVYLQKENIIDESGMPKERFSAEFPKEGPSILRIQQVVRGDSAAYFCASSPRRGSRGDEQFFGPGTRLTVL.

The chain employs TRBV19 and TRBJ1-2; the match to TRBD1 covers 8 bases. Germline V gene sequence: CDR1 LNHDA, CDR2 SQIVND (reference sequence). The CDR3 runs to 16 residues. The ends lost 3 bases at V and 8 bases at J; junction bases unmatched: 14. The CDR3 is CASSILGQGGQGGYTF. CDR3 DNA sequence: TGTGCCAGTAGTATTCTAGGACAGGGTGGTCAAGGAGGCTACACCTTC.

The rearrangement joins TRBV5-6 to TRBJ2-5, with D perhaps matching TRBD1 (5 bases). Per the germline V gene, CDR1 is SGHDT and CDR2 is YYEEEE. The CDR3 is 14 residues long. V was shortened by 2 bases and J by 4 bases, with 12 bases between the two germline ends. DNA for the CDR3: TGTGCCAGCAGCTTCCTCGACAGCTCAGAGACCCAGTACTTC. Translating it yields CASSFLDSSETQYF.

The chain is built from TRBV21-1 and TRBJ1-5. TRBV21-1 has pseudogene status. The CDR3 consists of 14 residues. This CDR3 reads CASSKGGSNQPQHF. For the CDR3, the DNA is TGTGCCAGCAGCAAGGGAGGGAGCAATCAGCCCCAGCATTTT.

The chain couples TRBV5-1 to TRBJ2-7; 8 bases match TRBD2. Germline CDR1 is SGHRS and CDR2 is YFSETQ. The trim removed 4 bases at V and 3 bases at J, leaving 6 bases unmatched. The CDR3 covers 14 residues. The DNA of the CDR3 is TGCGCCAGCAGCAGCCAGGGACTAGGCTACGAGCAGTACGTC. It yields the protein CASSSQGLGYEQYV.

In its sample, this clone was seen many times. The genes are TRBV4-2 and TRBJ1-2, with a weak D call TRBD1 (6 bases). The V gene's germline CDR1 is LGHNA and CDR2 YNFKEQ. Deletions cut 0 bases from V and 5 bases from J, with 10 bases between. This CDR3 comprises 14 residues. The CDR3 region is CASSQDTGPYGYTF. The DNA of the CDR3 is TGTGCCAGCAGCCAAGACACAGGGCCTTATGGCTACACCTTC.

J is TRBJ1-2 and V is TRBV12-3 or TRBV12-4; D is ambiguous. Trimming stripped 10 bases from V and 8 bases from J, with 20 bases between. CDR3 length: 13 residues. CDR3 residues: CATTQLSVEGYTF. The CDR3 region has the DNA TGTGCCACCACTCAACTATCCGTGGAAGGCTACACCTTC.

The genes are TRBV19 and TRBJ1-1; D is unresolved. The V gene lost 5 bases and the J gene lost 1 base, with 11 bases spanning the gap. CDR3 length: 14 amino acids. Germline V lookup: CDR1 LNHDA, CDR2 SQIVND (reference sequence). The CDR3 bases are TGTGCCAGTAGTCTGAGGGAGGGGAACACTGAAGCTTTCTTT. Protein product: CASSLREGNTEAFF.

This chain connects TRBV5-4 to TRBJ1-1; a possible D gene is TRBD1 (6 bases). Germline V CDR1 and CDR2: SGHNT, YYREEE (reference sequence). The CDR3 has 16 residues. V shed 3 bases and J shed 2 bases, with 17 bases lying between them. CDR3: CASSSYVETGNTEAFF. DNA of the CDR3: TGTGCCAGCAGCTCCTATGTTGAGACAGGAAACACTGAAGCTTTCTTT.

The chain combines TRBV5-6 with TRBJ2-5; TRBD1 matches 9 bases. This CDR3 has 15 amino acids. From germline, CDR1 is SGHDT and CDR2 YYEEEE. The V and J ends lost 4 bases and 5 bases, in that order; junction bases with no gene match: 9. The CDR3 nucleotides are TGTGCCAGCAGCCCCCGGGACAGGGTAGGCGAGACCCAGTACTTC. Translating gives CASSPRDRVGETQYF.

The chain is built from TRBV5-4 and TRBJ1-4; 8 bases are shared with TRBD1. Germline values: CDR1 SGHNT, CDR2 YYREEE (reference sequence). The CDR3 has 16 residues. V gave up 4 bases and J gave up 3 bases; unmatched junction bases: 8. The CDR3 region is CASSRGQGGSNEKLFF. The CDR3 DNA is TGTGCCAGCAGCAGAGGACAGGGAGGTTCTAATGAAAAACTGTTTTTT.

This clone was picked up a small number of times. This chain uses TRBV6-2 or TRBV6-3 with TRBJ2-3; a weak D match, TRBD1 (5 bases). V was pared by 5 bases and J by 3 bases, with 9 bases between. This CDR3 region has 13 residues. Germline CDR1 reads MNHEY; CDR2 reads SVGEGT. The CDR3 DNA follows: TGTGCCAGCAGTGGCCGGACAACAGATACGCAGTATTTT. Amino acid sequence: CASSGRTTDTQYF.

V usage is TRBV5-4 and J usage is TRBJ1-1; a possible D gene is TRBD1 (6 bases). The CDR3 has 15 residues. Trimming left V 4 bases short and J 3 bases short, with 16 bases between. Germline assignment: CDR1 SGHNT and CDR2 YYREEE (reference sequence). In nucleotides, the CDR3 is TGTGCCAGCAGCCTTCCGGGGGGCAGGCACACTGAAGCTTTCTTT. Its protein product is CASSLPGGRHTEAFF.

The chain joins TRBV12-5 to TRBJ1-2; possibly TRBD1 for D (5 bases). CDR1 is LGHNT and CDR2 is FRNRAP in the germline V gene. The V and J ends lost 1 base and 5 bases respectively, with 8 bases between them. The CDR3 length is 13 residues. Here the CDR3 reads CASGLEPGYGYTF. CDR3 coding DNA: TGTGCTAGTGGTTTGGAGCCAGGGTATGGCTACACCTTC.

The V call is TRBV18, the J call TRBJ1-3; no firm D call. Germline V gene sequence: CDR1 KGHSH, CDR2 LQKENI. The CDR3 consists of 13 residues. With 4 bases removed from V and 3 bases from J, the gap between germline ends came to 7 bases. The CDR3 DNA sequence: TGTGCCAGCTCACGTCAGATTGGAAACACCATATATTTT. Protein sequence: CASSRQIGNTIYF.

The chain is built from TRBV6-2 or TRBV6-3 and TRBJ2-1; 9 positions match TRBD1. Trimming removed 2 bases from V and 6 bases from J; junction bases left unmatched: 5. Germline V gene lookup returns CDR1 MNHEY and CDR2 SVGEGT. The CDR3 spans 15 residues. This CDR3 is CASSYRTGAFNEQFF. CDR3 bases: TGTGCCAGCAGTTACAGGACAGGGGCGTTCAATGAGCAGTTCTTC.

This clone was seen only once. The CDR3 DNA follows: TGTGCCAGCAGTTCCCCGACAGGTCCCTACGAGCAGTACTTC. It translates to CASSSPTGPYEQYF. J is TRBJ2-7 and V is TRBV6-5; D might be TRBD1 (6 bases). This CDR3 region has 14 residues. Germline lookup yields CDR1 MNHEY and CDR2 SVGAGI. V shed 4 bases and J shed 2 bases, with 12 bases lying between them.

V and J are TRBV5-4 and TRBJ2-7; 10 nucleotides agree with TRBD1. CDR1 is SGHNT and CDR2 is YYREEE in the germline V gene (reference sequence). V shed 4 bases, J shed 4 bases, and the junction held 8 bases outside the gene matches. The CDR3 is 15 residues long. The CDR3 reads CASSGGRQGAYEQYF. The CDR3 DNA reads as TGTGCCAGCAGCGGGGGGAGACAGGGGGCGTACGAGCAGTACTTC.

The chain couples TRBV4-1 to TRBJ2-1, with 8 bases that match TRBD2. The germline gives CDR1 MGHRA, CDR2 YSYEKL. V gave up 0 bases and J gave up 1 base; unmatched junction bases: 8. The CDR3 contains 18 residues. The CDR3 DNA sequence: TGCGCCAGCAGCCAAGATCATCCAGCGGGGGTTTCCTACAATGAGCAGTTCTTC. Amino acids: CASSQDHPAGVSYNEQFF.